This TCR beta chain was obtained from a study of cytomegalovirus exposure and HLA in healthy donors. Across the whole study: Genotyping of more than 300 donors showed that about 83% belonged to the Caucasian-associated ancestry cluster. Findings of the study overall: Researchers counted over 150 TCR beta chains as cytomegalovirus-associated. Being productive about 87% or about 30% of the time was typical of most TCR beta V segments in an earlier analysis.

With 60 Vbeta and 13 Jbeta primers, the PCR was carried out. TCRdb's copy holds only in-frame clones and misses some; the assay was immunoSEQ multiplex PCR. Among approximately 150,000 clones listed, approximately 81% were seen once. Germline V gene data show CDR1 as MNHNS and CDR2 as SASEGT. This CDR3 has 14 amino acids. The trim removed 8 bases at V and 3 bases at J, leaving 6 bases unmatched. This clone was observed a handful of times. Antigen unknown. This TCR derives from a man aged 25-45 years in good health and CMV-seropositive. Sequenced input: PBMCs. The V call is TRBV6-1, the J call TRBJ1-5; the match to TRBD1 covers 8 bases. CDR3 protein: CASGQGSINQPQHF. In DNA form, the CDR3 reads TGTGCCAGCGGACAGGGCAGTATCAATCAGCCCCAGCATTTT.